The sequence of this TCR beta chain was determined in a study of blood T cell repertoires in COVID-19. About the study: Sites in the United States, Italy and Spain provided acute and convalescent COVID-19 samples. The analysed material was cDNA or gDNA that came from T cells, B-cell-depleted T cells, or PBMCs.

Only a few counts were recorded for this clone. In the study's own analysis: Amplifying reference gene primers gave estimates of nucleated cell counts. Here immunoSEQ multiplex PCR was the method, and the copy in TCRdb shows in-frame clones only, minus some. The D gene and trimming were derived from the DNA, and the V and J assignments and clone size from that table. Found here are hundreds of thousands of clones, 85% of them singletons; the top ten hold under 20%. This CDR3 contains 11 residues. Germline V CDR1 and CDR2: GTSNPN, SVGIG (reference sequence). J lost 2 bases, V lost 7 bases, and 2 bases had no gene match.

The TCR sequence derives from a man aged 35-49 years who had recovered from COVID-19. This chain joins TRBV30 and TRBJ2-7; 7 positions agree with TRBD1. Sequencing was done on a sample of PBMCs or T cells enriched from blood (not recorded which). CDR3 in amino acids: CASGTAYEQYF. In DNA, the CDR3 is TGTGCCTCAGGGACAGCCTACGAGCAGTACTTC.